Presented here are 20 T cell receptor beta chains from one specimen sequenced in a study of shared clonotypes between healthy human individuals. The table came from immunoSEQ multiplex PCR; TCRdb's copy has only in-frame clones and leaves some out. Altogether 2 million to 2.5 million clones are present, 90% to 97% being singletons, with the ten largest covering around 0.13%. Sample: naive CD4+ T cells sorted from blood. This sample's subset: CD45RA+ positively selected. Receptor source: a man aged 18 to 29 in good health.

V usage is TRBV14 and J usage is TRBJ2-7, with unresolved D. The V end lost 4 bases, the J end lost 6 bases, and 10 bases lay between the germline ends. The CDR3 is 12 amino acids. CDR1 and CDR2 (germline): SGHDN, FVKESK. The CDR3 DNA reads TGTGCCAGCAGCCTTTATGGGGTCGAGCAGTACTTC. Residues: CASSLYGVEQYF.

This chain uses TRBV27 with TRBJ2-4, with D hard to call. V was cut by 6 bases and J by 5 bases, with 17 bases left in between. Germline values: CDR1 MNHEY, CDR2 SMNVEV (reference sequence). The CDR3 is 15 amino acids. CDR3 DNA sequence: TGTGCCAGCAGGGAAATTAGGGATGGGCAAAACATTCAGTACTTC. Amino acid sequence: CASREIRDGQNIQYF.

The rearrangement uses TRBV6-5 and TRBJ2-5; D might be TRBD2 (6 bases). Germline values: CDR1 MNHEY, CDR2 SVGAGI. The CDR3 loop spans 15 amino acids. Trimming took 5 bases from V and 4 from J, leaving 17 bases between them. The DNA of the CDR3 is TGTGCCAGCAGTGTCGGGACTTCTCGGCGAGAGACCCAGTACTTC. As protein: CASSVGTSRRETQYF.

V usage is TRBV30 and J usage is TRBJ1-3; maybe TRBD1 (6 bases). CDR1 is GTSNPN and CDR2 is SVGIG in the germline V gene (reference sequence). The CDR3 spans 14 residues. Trimming removed 3 bases from V and 5 bases from J, with 14 bases in between. CDR3 DNA sequence: TGTGCCTGGAGAGCAGGGGACCGAAGAAACACCATATATTTT. Its protein is CAWRAGDRRNTIYF.

About this clone: This sample also contains other DNA sequences that code for the same CDR3. This sequence joins TRBV18 and TRBJ1-1, with 8 bases identical to TRBD1. With 2 bases clipped from V and 5 bases from J, the junction kept 4 bases outside the gene matches. Germline V gene sequence: CDR1 KGHSH, CDR2 LQKENI. This CDR3 is built from 14 residues. CDR3 in DNA: TGTGCCAGCTCACCAGGACAGGGTAGGACTGAAGCTTTCTTT. Encoded protein: CASSPGQGRTEAFF.

This rearrangement joins TRBV6-1 to TRBJ2-2; no clear D. V was trimmed by 4 bases and J by 7 bases, leaving 7 bases between them. Germline V gives CDR1 MNHNS, CDR2 SASEGT. The CDR3 spans 12 residues. CDR3 loop: CASSVGFGELFF. The CDR3 DNA is TGTGCCAGCAGTGTGGGTTTCGGGGAGCTGTTTTTT.

V and J are TRBV5-1 and TRBJ2-7; a weak D match, TRBD2 (5 bases). Germline assignment: CDR1 SGHRS and CDR2 YFSETQ. The CDR3 spans 15 residues. The V end was cut by 2 bases, the J end by 3 bases, with 15 bases between. The DNA for the CDR3 is TGCGCCAGCAGCTTCGGGGTGGGGATGGGCTACGAGCAGTACTTC. This codes for CASSFGVGMGYEQYF.

The chain combines TRBV2 with TRBJ1-2, with no clear D. Per the germline V gene, CDR1 is SNHLY and CDR2 is FYNNEI. The CDR3 sequence is 11 residues long. The germline V and J ends were trimmed by 4 bases and 7 bases, with 7 bases remaining between them. Here the CDR3 reads CASSATGGYTF. As DNA, the CDR3 is TGTGCCAGCAGTGCAACGGGTGGCTACACCTTC.

The chain combines TRBV19 with TRBJ2-5; the D is unclear. V was cut by 6 bases and J by 1 base, with 9 bases left in between. This CDR3 spans 13 amino acids. CDR1 LNHDA and CDR2 SQIVND come from the germline V gene (reference sequence). The DNA for the CDR3 is TGTGCCAGTAGGCTGACACGCCAAGAGACCCAGTACTTC. It translates to CASRLTRQETQYF.

The chain joins TRBV7-9 to TRBJ1-3, with D possibly matching TRBD1 (5 bases). The V end lost 5 bases, the J end lost 0 bases, and 11 bases lay between the germline ends. The germline gives CDR1 SEHNR, CDR2 FQNEAQ (reference sequence). This CDR3 has 15 amino acids. The CDR3 coding sequence is TGTGCCAGCAGCCCGGGGACCTTCTCTGGAAACACCATATATTTT. It translates to CASSPGTFSGNTIYF. The complete variable domain, with remaining parts taken from reference TRBV7-9 and TRBJ1-3, reads DTGVSQNPRHKITKRGQNVTFRCDPISEHNRLYWYRQTLGQGPEFLTYFQNEAQLEKSRLLSDRFSAERPKGSFSTLEIQRTEQGDSAMYLCASSPGTFSGNTIYFGEGSWLTVV.

The chain recombines TRBV6-1 with TRBJ1-1; TRBD1 aligns across 8 bases. The CDR3 has 16 amino acids. V lost 2 bases, J lost 3 bases, and 8 bases stayed unmatched. The V gene's germline CDR1 is MNHNS and CDR2 SASEGT. CDR3 loop: CASSERAGGADTEAFF. As DNA, the CDR3 is TGTGCCAGCAGTGAACGGGCAGGGGGCGCGGACACTGAAGCTTTCTTT.

This rearrangement joins TRBV2 to TRBJ2-3; TRBD1 matches at 7 bases. V trimming: 7 bases; J trimming: 4 bases; junction bases outside the gene matches: 11. The CDR3 runs 15 residues. Germline CDR1 SNHLY, CDR2 FYNNEI. The CDR3 region is CASKDIGGRADTQYF. Written as DNA, the CDR3 is TGTGCCAGCAAGGATATAGGGGGCAGGGCAGATACGCAGTATTTT.

The rearrangement uses TRBV4-1 and TRBJ2-2; D perhaps matches TRBD2 (5 bases). Per germline, CDR1 MGHRA and CDR2 YSYEKL. This CDR3 comprises 16 residues. V lost 1 base and J 8 bases, leaving 17 bases between the germline ends. CDR3 protein: CASSQVARVTGGELFF. In DNA, the CDR3 is TGCGCCAGCAGCCAAGTTGCAAGGGTTACGGGGGGGGAGCTGTTTTTT.

The chain recombines TRBV10-2 with TRBJ1-2; TRBD1 agrees at 8 bases. Germline lookup yields CDR1 WSHSY and CDR2 SAAADI. Trimming took 6 bases from V and 2 from J; bases not matched to a gene: 8. CDR3 size: 15 residues. The DNA for the CDR3 is TGCGCCAGCAGGGTCGGGACAGGCGGAAACTATGGCTACACCTTC. Its protein is CASRVGTGGNYGYTF.

The rearrangement joins TRBV7-2 to TRBJ2-1; 10 nucleotides align to TRBD2. Germline lookup yields CDR1 SGHTA and CDR2 FQGNSA. This CDR3 comprises 15 residues. V gave up 6 bases and J gave up 8 bases; unmatched junction bases: 10. CDR3 DNA sequence: TGTGCCAGCAGTGCGGGGGCTAGCGGGAGCCATGAGCAGTTCTTC. Protein sequence: CASSAGASGSHEQFF.

This clone was recorded once. This chain joins TRBV27 and TRBJ2-2, with 8 nucleotides matching TRBD2. V lost 2 bases and J lost 5; bases outside the gene matches: 7. This CDR3 has 16 amino acids. Germline values: CDR1 MNHEY, CDR2 SMNVEV (reference sequence). CDR3 bases: TGTGCCAGCAGTTTAAAAGGGACTAGTTGGACCGGGGAGCTGTTTTTT. As protein: CASSLKGTSWTGELFF.

The rearrangement joins TRBV7-9 to TRBJ1-1, with D unresolved. This CDR3 is built from 13 residues. Looked up from germline, CDR1 is SEHNR and CDR2 is FQNEAQ (reference sequence). V was trimmed by 5 bases and J by 3 bases, leaving 10 bases between them. The CDR3: CASSPIEDTEAFF. CDR3 DNA sequence: TGTGCCAGCAGCCCGATAGAGGACACTGAAGCTTTCTTT.

The gene calls are TRBV15 and TRBJ1-5; D remains ambiguous. V gave up 3 bases and J gave up 5 bases, with 5 bases separating them. Looked up from germline, CDR1 is LNHNV and CDR2 is YYDKDF (reference sequence). The CDR3 length is 12 residues. CDR3 DNA sequence: TGTGCCACCAGCAGGTCTTATCAGCCCCAGCATTTT. It yields the protein CATSRSYQPQHF.

The count of this clone is one. The chain uses TRBV7-9 and TRBJ2-2; 7 nucleotides match TRBD1. CDR3 length: 18 amino acids. The junction had 11 bases not matched to a gene; V was cut back by 4 bases and J by 0 bases. Germline CDR1 is SEHNR and CDR2 is FQNEAQ (reference sequence). CDR3 amino acids: CASSYGTATSPNTGELFF. CDR3 nucleotide sequence: TGTGCCAGCAGCTACGGGACAGCCACTTCACCGAACACCGGGGAGCTGTTTTTT.

This clone was observed a handful of times. The chain joins TRBV7-2 to TRBJ1-2, with a weak D call TRBD1 (6 bases). V was pared by 1 base and J by 4 bases, with 16 bases between. The V gene's germline CDR1 is SGHTA and CDR2 FQGNSA. CDR3 length: 16 amino acids. CDR3 region: CASSLGGLATGYGYTF. The CDR3 nucleotides are TGTGCCAGCAGCTTAGGGGGGCTGGCGACAGGCTATGGCTACACCTTC.